This T cell receptor (beta chain) was captured in a study of T cells in Graves' hyperthyroidism and ophthalmopathy (dated by TCRdb to the late 2010s). At the level of the whole study: Peripheral blood was collected at initial diagnosis, before any treatment. TCR V-J signatures able to tell the groups apart were searched for in a discovery cohort of approximately 95 patients, of whom 43 had Graves' ophthalmopathy and roughly 57 had stable Graves' hyperthyroidism. An independent validation cohort of fewer than 20 hyperthyroidism patients and roughly 16 patients who later progressed to ophthalmopathy tested prospective prediction of ophthalmopathy. For training and testing, the 95 to 100 patients in the discovery cohort were randomly divided in a 7:3 ratio. In about 6 Graves' hyperthyroidism patients, the study also compared T-cell repertoires from thyroid tissue with T-cell repertoires from blood. After blood sampling, hyperthyroidism patients were treated with methimazole at a starting dose of 30 mg daily, and ophthalmopathy patients were treated with high-dose intravenous methylprednisolone. TCR Vbeta CDR3 sequencing of roughly 140 peripheral blood samples (approximately 44 ophthalmopathy, over 70 hyperthyroidism and roughly 17 progressor patients) is reported in the paper.

On the study overall, not on this receptor specifically: Sample size was not statistically predetermined, and investigators were not blinded to group allocation. A 13 V-J signature model separated ophthalmopathy from stable hyperthyroidism, with 87.88% sensitivity and about 81% specificity in cross-validation and 80%/75% in testing. Most expanded thyroid clonotypes (frequency above 0.001) were also found in blood, which suggests that blood repertoires may mirror thyroid immune responses. During validation, the model predicted progression to ophthalmopathy a median of about 5.9 months ahead of onset, with almost 71% sensitivity and roughly 75% specificity.

Amplification of TCR beta CDR3 regions was carried out from RNA transcripts. The first round of RT-PCR for the TCR CDR3 was performed with the HTBI primer set and the Qiagen OneStep RT-PCR kit. A second multiplex PCR round built the libraries, followed by size selection and purification. Libraries were sequenced paired-end with 100 bp reads on an Illumina HiSeq2000. The authors' pipeline ran thus. SOAPnuke was used to process the raw data, removing reads that contained adapters or uncalled bases, had a mean Phred below 15, or lacked an exact match to the constant primer or identifier. High-quality paired reads were merged with COPE v1.2.5, and unique nucleotide sequences were defined as clonotypes. MiTCR v1.1 was used to align the clonotypes against IMGT TRBV, TRBD and TRBJ reference segments. Only V-J combinations with frequency above 0.0001, covering about 99% of repertoires, were analysed. A TCS score was defined as the ratio between F50 (clonal expansion) and ExV (chaos), using BLOSUM62-based TCRdist between CDR3 peptides within each V-J. Welch's t-statistics and random forest reduced just over 500 V-J features to some 14, which were used in a naive Bayes classifier (R e1071). TCRdb reworked the public reads: Q25 trimming with fastp, MiXCR clone assembly, productive beta chains retained. Entries are consolidated by CDR3 protein sequence, retaining the most common genes and DNA. These V and J calls rely on TCRdb rather than the paper's analysis. The sample yields 490,000 or so distinct CDR3 sequences; 15% to 20% were counted once. Over 45% of the sample is in the top ten clones.

Moderately to severely active disease, a Clinical Activity Score of at least 3, a NOSPECS grade of at least 4, and a duration under 3 months were present in ophthalmopathy patients. The study excluded patients with uncontrolled infections, other autoimmune diseases, pregnancy or lactation. Diagnoses were based on clinical symptoms, serum thyroxine and TRAb, thyroid ultrasound and orbital computed tomography. Ficoll-Paque density gradient centrifugation was used to isolate PBMCs from around 10 ml of fresh peripheral blood. Total RNA was extracted using Trizol reagent, and RNA quality was assessed on an Agilent 2100 Bioanalyzer. This clonotype has only a few counts. The specificity of this receptor is unknown. Base qualities are missing; no much larger clone stands one base away. From cysteine to phenylalanine, the CDR3 is 16 amino acids long. The only DNA kept is the CDR3, 48 bases in frame from the first base. From the germline V gene, CDR1 is SGHAT and CDR2 is FQNNGV. Trimming at the junction amounts to 0 bases on V and 10 bases on J, and the germline ends lie 16 bases apart.

The clonotype originates from a man aged 35 to 55 with Graves' ophthalmopathy. Recombination joined TRBV11-2 with TRBJ1-6; the D gene cannot be resolved reliably. Material: blood. The DNA sequence reads TGTGCCAGCAGCTTAGACGGCGGCGTTACGGGGTCACCCCTCCACTTT. The encoded protein is CASSLDGGVTGSPLHF.